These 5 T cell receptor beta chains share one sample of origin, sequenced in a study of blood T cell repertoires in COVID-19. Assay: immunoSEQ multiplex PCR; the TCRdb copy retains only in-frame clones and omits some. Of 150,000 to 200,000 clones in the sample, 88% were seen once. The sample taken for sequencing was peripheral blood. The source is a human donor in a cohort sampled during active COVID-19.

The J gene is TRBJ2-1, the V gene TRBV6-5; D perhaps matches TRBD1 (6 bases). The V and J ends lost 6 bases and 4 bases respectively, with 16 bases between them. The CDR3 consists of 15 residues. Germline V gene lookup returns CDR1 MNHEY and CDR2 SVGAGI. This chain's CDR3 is CASRKQGNQYNEQFF. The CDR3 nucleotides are TGTGCCAGCAGAAAACAGGGAAATCAGTACAATGAGCAGTTCTTC.

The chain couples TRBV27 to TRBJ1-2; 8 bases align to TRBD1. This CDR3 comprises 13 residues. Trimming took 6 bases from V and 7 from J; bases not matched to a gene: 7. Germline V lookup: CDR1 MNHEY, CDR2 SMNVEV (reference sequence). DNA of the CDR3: TGTGCCAGCAGCTACGGACAGGGTGTTGGCTACACCTTC. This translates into CASSYGQGVGYTF.

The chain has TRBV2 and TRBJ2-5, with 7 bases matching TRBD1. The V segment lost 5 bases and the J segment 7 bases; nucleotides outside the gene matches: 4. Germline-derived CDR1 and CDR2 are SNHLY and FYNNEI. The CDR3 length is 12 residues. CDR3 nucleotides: TGTGCCAGCAGTCCAGGGGGTGGGACCCAGTACTTC. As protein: CASSPGGGTQYF.

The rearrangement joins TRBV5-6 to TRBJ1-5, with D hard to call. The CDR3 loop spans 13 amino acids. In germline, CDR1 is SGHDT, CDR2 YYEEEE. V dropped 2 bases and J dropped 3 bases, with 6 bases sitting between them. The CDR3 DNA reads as TGTGCCAGCAGCTTCACAGCCAATCAGCCCCAGCATTTT. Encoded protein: CASSFTANQPQHF.

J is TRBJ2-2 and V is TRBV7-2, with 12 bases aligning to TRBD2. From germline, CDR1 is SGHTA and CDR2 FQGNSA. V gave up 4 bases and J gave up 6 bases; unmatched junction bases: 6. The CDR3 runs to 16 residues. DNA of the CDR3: TGTGCCAGCAGCTCATACGCTAGCGGGAGGGCCGGGGAGCTGTTTTTT. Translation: CASSSYASGRAGELFF.